The next 21 T cell receptor beta chains were all read from a single sample in a study of T cell repertoires in cytomegalovirus infection. TCRdb processed the reads anew with MiXCR; each CDR3 protein has one entry. The table includes 200,000 to 300,000 distinct CDR3 sequences, approximately 9.1% detected once. What was sequenced was PBMCs. These receptors all stem from a human donor in good health (CMV status not recorded). Some clones in this sample may be carry-over from other donors' samples.

This clonotype has only a few counts. V and J are TRBV5-1 and TRBJ1-3; tentatively, D is TRBD1 (6 bases). Germline-derived CDR1 and CDR2 are SGHRS and YFSETQ. The CDR3 covers 17 residues. V lost 0 bases and J 1 base, leaving 14 bases between the germline ends. CDR3 amino acids: CASSLDRVSGSGNTIYF. In DNA, the CDR3 is TGCGCCAGCAGCTTGGACAGGGTTAGCGGATCTGGAAACACCATATATTTT.

This clonotype occurred many times. The chain combines TRBV20-1 with TRBJ1-2; D not certain. From germline, CDR1 is DFQATT and CDR2 SNEGSKA (reference sequence). V was clipped by 4 bases and J by 4 bases, with 22 bases between them. The CDR3 totals 16 residues. Here the CDR3 reads CSAKSASSTFRYGYTF. CDR3 in DNA: TGCAGTGCTAAGAGTGCTTCGTCCACGTTCCGCTATGGCTACACCTTC.

The rearrangement links TRBV7-2 to TRBJ2-1, with 12 bases identical to TRBD2. The CDR3 is 15 residues long. Trimming at V came to 5 bases and at J to 5 bases, leaving 4 bases not matched to a gene. The V gene's germline CDR1 is SGHTA and CDR2 FQGNSA. The CDR3, as DNA: TGTGCCAGCAGCCCTAGCGGGGGGGCCAACAATGAGCAGTTCTTC. Protein sequence: CASSPSGGANNEQFF.

In its sample, this clonotype was seen many times. V is TRBV7-2 and J is TRBJ2-5; possibly TRBD2 for D (5 bases). Germline loops: CDR1 SGHTA, CDR2 FQGNSA. The V end lost 4 bases, the J end lost 5 bases, and 14 bases lay between the germline ends. The CDR3 extends over 14 amino acids. The CDR3 DNA reads as TGTGCCAGCAGCTCCCCAACTAAGCGGGAGACCCAGTACTTC. Translated: CASSSPTKRETQYF. Filled out from reference TRBV7-2 and TRBJ2-5, the complete variable domain reads GAGVSQSPSNKVTEKGKDVELRCDPISGHTALYWYRQSLGQGLEFLIYFQGNSAPDKSGLPSDRFSAERTGGSVSTLTIQRTQQEDSAVYLCASSSPTKRETQYFGPGTRLLVL.

This clonotype was seen ten or more times. This sequence joins TRBV7-2 and TRBJ2-2; 14 bases are shared with TRBD2. The length of the CDR3 is 18 residues. Unmatched junction bases numbered 10, after V lost 5 bases and J lost 5 bases. Per germline, CDR1 SGHTA and CDR2 FQGNSA. CDR3 loop: CASSRGLAGGQRTGELFF. The CDR3 DNA reads TGTGCCAGCAGCCGCGGACTAGCGGGGGGTCAACGGACCGGGGAGCTGTTTTTT.

This clonotype was counted ten times or more. V usage is TRBV6-5 and J usage is TRBJ1-2; a possible D gene is TRBD1 (6 bases). The V end lost 6 bases, the J end lost 3 bases, and 14 bases lay between the germline ends. Per the germline V gene, CDR1 is MNHEY and CDR2 is SVGAGI. The CDR3 spans 14 residues. CDR3 amino acids: CASRRGGTDYGYTF. CDR3 DNA: TGTGCCAGCAGACGAGGGGGAACTGACTATGGCTACACCTTC.

Many counts were recorded for this clonotype. This sequence joins TRBV7-2 and TRBJ2-3; 7 nucleotides align to TRBD2. V shed 0 bases, J shed 1 base, and the junction held 7 bases outside the gene matches. From germline, CDR1 is SGHTA and CDR2 FQGNSA. The CDR3 contains 17 residues. The CDR3 reads CASSLAVTGGGTDTQYF. CDR3 sequence (DNA): TGTGCCAGCAGCTTAGCCGTGACTGGGGGGGGCACAGATACGCAGTATTTT.

This clonotype was found many times. The V and J genes are TRBV6-2 or TRBV6-3 and TRBJ1-1; no clear D. The CDR3 consists of 17 residues. The V end was cut by 6 bases, the J end by 5 bases, with 25 bases between. The V gene's germline CDR1 is MNHEY and CDR2 SVGEGT. The CDR3 reads CASSPLPMNLRGTEAFF. CDR3 coding DNA: TGTGCCAGCAGCCCCCTCCCAATGAACCTGCGGGGTACTGAAGCTTTCTTT.

A note on this clonotype: This may be a read error: a much more frequent sequence differs by one nucleotide. Without the conserved terminal phenylalanine or tryptophan, this CDR3 likely stems from a read error. This chain joins TRBV28 and TRBJ1-2; D is uncertain. This CDR3 spans 14 amino acids. Germline V gene sequence: CDR1 MDHEN, CDR2 SYDVKM. The V and J ends lost 3 bases and 0 bases respectively, with 8 bases between them. The CDR3: CASSLSKPNYGYTY. As DNA, the CDR3 is TGTGCCAGCAGTTTGTCAAAGCCTAACTATGGCTACACCTAC.

This clonotype was seen at least ten times. This CDR3 reads CASLLGTGLYSAFF. CDR3 sequence (DNA): TGTGCCAGCCTTTTGGGAACAGGGCTTTATTCGGCTTTCTTT. The chain joins TRBV19 to TRBJ1-1; maybe TRBD1 (6 bases). The V gene lost 9 bases and the J gene lost 11 bases, with 25 bases spanning the gap. This CDR3 is 14 amino acids long. The germline gives CDR1 LNHDA, CDR2 SQIVND (reference sequence).

This CDR3 reads CASSLSRGPRDYGYTF. The CDR3 DNA reads as TGTGCCAGCAGCCTCTCTAGGGGGCCTCGAGACTATGGCTACACCTTC. The chain employs TRBV7-8 and TRBJ1-2, with 7 bases fitting TRBD1. The CDR3 is 16 residues long. CDR1 SGHVS and CDR2 FQNEAQ come from the germline V gene. V was pared by 5 bases and J by 3 bases, with 12 bases of the junction left unmatched.

This clonotype was seen ten or more times. This sequence joins TRBV7-2 and TRBJ1-1; 8 bases are a match to TRBD1. V lost 1 base and J lost 9; bases outside the gene matches: 16. The CDR3 contains 17 residues. The germline V gene has CDR1 SGHTA and CDR2 FQGNSA. The CDR3 is CASSLDRTGAGGGQAFF. CDR3 in DNA: TGTGCCAGCAGCTTAGATCGCACGGGGGCAGGGGGCGGGCAAGCTTTCTTT. The full variable domain, its missing parts supplied by reference TRBV7-2 and TRBJ1-1, is GAGVSQSPSNKVTEKGKDVELRCDPISGHTALYWYRQSLGQGLEFLIYFQGNSAPDKSGLPSDRFSAERTGGSVSTLTIQRTQQEDSAVYLCASSLDRTGAGGGQAFFGQGTRLTVV.

There are many counts of this clonotype. The rearrangement links TRBV7-7 to TRBJ2-1, with TRBD2 as a possible D gene (5 bases). Trimming cost V 3 bases and J 7 bases, with 10 bases left between them. This CDR3 has 13 residues. Germline V lookup: CDR1 SSHAT, CDR2 FNYEAQ (reference sequence). In DNA, the CDR3 is TGTGCCAGCAGCTTGAGGGAAGGGAATGAGCAGTTCTTC. This translates into CASSLREGNEQFF.

The chain combines TRBV5-6 with TRBJ1-2, with 7 bases fitting TRBD1. V dropped 0 bases and J dropped 4; count of bases not matched to a gene: 3. The CDR3 is 14 residues long. Per the germline V gene, CDR1 is SGHDT and CDR2 is YYEEEE. This CDR3 is CASSLEGAVYGYTF. Written as DNA, the CDR3 is TGTGCCAGCAGCTTGGAGGGGGCCGTCTATGGCTACACCTTC.

V is TRBV19 and J is TRBJ2-2; TRBD1 matches 8 bases. Germline assignment: CDR1 LNHDA and CDR2 SQIVND (reference sequence). The ends lost 7 bases at V and 0 bases at J; junction bases unmatched: 7. The CDR3 is 16 residues long. The CDR3: CASTRAGQANTGELFF. For the CDR3, the DNA is TGTGCCAGTACCCGGGCGGGACAGGCGAACACCGGGGAGCTGTTTTTT.

At least ten counts were recorded for this clonotype. The chain uses TRBV7-8 and TRBJ1-1; D perhaps matches TRBD1 (5 bases). Germline V gene sequence: CDR1 SGHVS, CDR2 FQNEAQ. V was cut by 3 bases and J by 6 bases, with 14 bases left in between. The CDR3 length is 14 residues. The CDR3 loop reads CASSFRDGYAEAFF. CDR3 bases: TGTGCCAGCAGCTTCCGGGACGGTTACGCTGAAGCTTTCTTT.

This clonotype was observed many times. This chain connects TRBV7-2 to TRBJ1-5; D might be TRBD1 (5 bases). V gave up 1 base and J gave up 8 bases, with 12 bases separating them. The CDR3 has 14 residues. Germline V gene lookup returns CDR1 SGHTA and CDR2 FQGNSA. For the CDR3, the DNA is TGTGCCAGCAGCTTAGATGGGACTCGGAAGCCCCAGCATTTT. Translating gives CASSLDGTRKPQHF.

This clonotype was seen more than once but under ten times. The chain is built from TRBV28 and TRBJ1-2, with D perhaps matching TRBD1 (6 bases). Germline loops: CDR1 MDHEN, CDR2 SYDVKM. This CDR3 spans 14 amino acids. V was clipped by 8 bases and J by 8 bases, with 21 bases between them. The CDR3 sequence: CASRGTASQGGYTF. CDR3 bases: TGTGCCAGCCGGGGGACCGCCTCTCAGGGGGGCTACACCTTC.

This clonotype occurred a few times. The chain has TRBV12-3 or TRBV12-4 and TRBJ1-2; weak D call: TRBD1 (6 bases). This CDR3 spans 13 amino acids. Trimming removed 5 bases from V and 3 bases from J, with 10 bases in between. The CDR3 region has the DNA TGTGCCAGCAGTACTAGGGGGGACTATGGCTACACCTTC. Translation gives CASSTRGDYGYTF.

This clonotype was seen more than once but under ten times. The V gene is TRBV4-3, the J gene TRBJ2-2; D gene uncertain. This CDR3 is 15 amino acids long. With 0 bases removed from V and 0 bases from J, the gap between germline ends came to 5 bases. Per germline, CDR1 LGHNA and CDR2 YSLEER. In DNA form, the CDR3 reads TGCGCCAGCAGCCAAGAAGGAGCGAACACCGGGGAGCTGTTTTTT. Amino acids: CASSQEGANTGELFF.

This clonotype was observed at least ten times. The chain carries TRBV11-2 and TRBJ2-5; D gene ambiguous. V lost 0 bases to trimming and J lost 1 base, with 12 bases between them. Germline assignment: CDR1 SGHAT and CDR2 FQNNGV. CDR3 size: 16 residues. The CDR3 DNA follows: TGTGCCAGCAGCTTAGATCGGGCGCTAGGCCAAGAGACCCAGTACTTC. Protein product: CASSLDRALGQETQYF.